This T cell receptor beta chain was profiled in a study of blood T cell repertoires in COVID-19. In the study overall: Nucleic acid was either cDNA or gDNA, and it came from T cells, B-cell-depleted T cells, or PBMCs.

CDR1 is MRHNA, CDR2 SNTAGT, per germline. The CDR3 is 12 residues long. Trimming removed 3 bases at V and 8 bases at J, with 7 bases between. The repertoire was sequenced with immunoSEQ multiplex PCR; TCRdb's copy has only in-frame clones and lacks some. The sample consists of about 190,000 clones, 88% of them appearing once. The chain couples TRBV6-4 to TRBJ2-2; D is undetermined. The sequencing sample was made of peripheral blood. This clonotype was sampled from a man aged 35 to 55 with active or convalescent COVID-19. The CDR3: CASSENSGELFF. The CDR3, as DNA: TGTGCCAGCAGTGAGAACTCAGGGGAGCTGTTTTTT.